The 27 T cell receptor beta chains in this list originate from one sample, sequenced in a study of T-cell memory formation after mild COVID-19 (dated by TCRdb to about 2021). The library was produced with 5' RACE. The sample was run on an Illumina NovaSeq 6000. TCRdb trimmed public reads at Q25 via fastp, called clones via MiXCR and kept in-frame beta chains. One record per CDR3 amino acid sequence lists the most common genes and DNA. Across this sample there are roughly 620,000 distinct CDR3 sequences, with 15% to 20% seen only once. The ten largest clones capture approximately 12% of the sample. The source material was PBMCs or a T cell subset sorted from them (not recorded which). The source is an adult woman who had mild COVID-19 (a few samples of this study predate the infection). The sample titles of this study are shuffled in the database, so cell type and time point are left out; the donor was told from shared clones.

The chain carries TRBV4-3 and TRBJ1-4; 7 bases fit TRBD1. From germline, CDR1 is LGHNA and CDR2 YSLEER. CDR3 length equals 16 residues. J lost 2 bases, V lost 4 bases, and 7 bases had no gene match. The CDR3 here is CASSREGQTTNEKLFF. CDR3 DNA: TGCGCCAGCAGCCGAGAGGGACAGACGACTAATGAAAAACTGTTTTTT.

The V call is TRBV15, the J call TRBJ2-1, with 11 bases identical to TRBD2. CDR3 length equals 16 residues. The V gene's germline CDR1 is LNHNV and CDR2 YYDKDF (reference sequence). The J segment lost 6 bases and the V segment lost 5 bases, leaving 9 bases of the junction unmatched. The CDR3 region has the DNA TGTGCCACCAGCCCTACTAGCGGGGGTATCGGCAATGAGCAGTTCTTC. Its protein product is CATSPTSGGIGNEQFF.

The chain employs TRBV5-1 and TRBJ1-1; D remains ambiguous. Trimming shortened V by 5 bases and J by 3 bases, and 5 bases separated the two germline ends. Per germline, CDR1 SGHRS and CDR2 YFSETQ. There are 11 residues in the CDR3. The CDR3 DNA reads as TGCGCCAGCAGGACTGACACTGAAGCTTTCTTT. Protein: CASRTDTEAFF.

This clonotype was picked up a small number of times. This rearrangement joins TRBV5-1 to TRBJ2-2; TRBD2 aligns across 11 bases. CDR3 length equals 15 residues. Per the germline V gene, CDR1 is SGHRS and CDR2 is YFSETQ. V lost 3 bases and J lost 6; bases outside the gene matches: 4. The CDR3 region has the DNA TGCGCCAGCAGCTGGACTAGCGGGTCGGCCGGGGAGCTGTTTTTT. Protein product: CASSWTSGSAGELFF.

This clonotype was detected only a few times. This chain uses TRBV12-3 or TRBV12-4 with TRBJ2-5; tentatively, D is TRBD1 (6 bases). V was pared by 3 bases and J by 4 bases, with 18 bases between. The CDR3 spans 16 residues. CDR3 nucleotides: TGTGCCAGCAGTTTCCCATCGCCAGGGGTGGCAGAGACCCAGTACTTC. Residues: CASSFPSPGVAETQYF.

The chain carries TRBV4-3 and TRBJ2-3; D possibly corresponds to TRBD1 (6 bases). V shed 1 base and J shed 6 bases, with 14 bases lying between them. CDR1 and CDR2 from the germline V gene are LGHNA and YSLEER. CDR3 length equals 15 residues. The CDR3, as DNA: TGCGCCAGCAGCCAAGTGTCAGGGGTCATGGATACGCAGTATTTT. Protein product: CASSQVSGVMDTQYF.

The chain carries TRBV2 and TRBJ2-3, with TRBD1 identical over 7 bases. The trim removed 5 bases at V and 1 base at J, leaving 3 bases unmatched. CDR3 size: 14 residues. Germline V CDR1 and CDR2: SNHLY, FYNNEI. The CDR3 reads CASSNTGGTDTQYF. For the CDR3, the DNA is TGTGCCAGCAGTAACACAGGGGGCACAGATACGCAGTATTTT. Full variable domain (remainder filled in from reference TRBV2 and TRBJ2-3): EPEVTQTPSHQVTQMGQEVILRCVPISNHLYFYWYRQILGQKVEFLVSFYNNEISEKSEIFDDQFSVERPDGSNFTLKIRSTKLEDSAMYFCASSNTGGTDTQYFGPGTRLTVL.

The V gene is TRBV20-1, the J gene TRBJ2-7, with TRBD2 identical over 7 bases. Germline CDR1 is DFQATT and CDR2 is SNEGSKA (reference sequence). This CDR3 comprises 15 residues. V shed 1 base, J shed 1 base, and the junction held 7 bases outside the gene matches. This CDR3 reads CSARAYGTTSYEQYF. The CDR3 coding sequence is TGCAGTGCTAGAGCGTACGGGACTACATCCTACGAGCAGTACTTC.

The chain links TRBV7-2 to TRBJ2-3; TRBD2 matches at 7 bases. This CDR3 is built from 16 residues. Germline V gives CDR1 SGHTA, CDR2 FQGNSA. Trimming removed 1 base from V and 2 bases from J; junction bases left unmatched: 6. CDR3 DNA sequence: TGTGCCAGCAGCTTAGTTAGGCGGGGGTACACAGATACGCAGTATTTT. Translating gives CASSLVRRGYTDTQYF.

The chain employs TRBV12-3 or TRBV12-4 and TRBJ1-6; TRBD1 matches at 8 bases. The length of the CDR3 is 14 residues. With 4 bases clipped from V and 7 bases from J, the junction kept 3 bases outside the gene matches. The CDR3 loop reads CASSSWTGNSPLHF. As DNA, the CDR3 is TGTGCCAGCAGTTCATGGACAGGGAATTCACCCCTCCACTTT.

This clonotype was found a few times. The chain joins TRBV28 to TRBJ1-5; D is undetermined. In germline, CDR1 is MDHEN, CDR2 SYDVKM. The CDR3 has 12 amino acids. V was pared by 6 bases and J by 9 bases, with 12 bases between. The CDR3, as DNA: TGTGCCAGCAGACAAGACAAGTGGCCCCAGCATTTT. It yields the protein CASRQDKWPQHF.

This clonotype was observed a few times. The chain combines TRBV3-1 with TRBJ1-1; D gene uncertain. Germline assignment: CDR1 LGHDT and CDR2 YNNKEL (reference sequence). The V and J ends lost 1 base and 4 bases respectively, with 13 bases between them. CDR3 size: 15 residues. The CDR3 region is CASSQGGGLRTEAFF. The CDR3 bases are TGTGCCAGCAGCCAAGGTGGAGGGCTTCGCACTGAAGCTTTCTTT.

The V and J genes are TRBV5-1 and TRBJ2-1; D gene ambiguous. Per the germline V gene, CDR1 is SGHRS and CDR2 is YFSETQ. V lost 0 bases and J lost 0, with 10 bases in between. The CDR3 extends over 16 amino acids. CDR3 loop: CASSLARTSSYNEQFF. The CDR3 DNA follows: TGCGCCAGCAGCTTGGCTAGGACGAGCTCCTACAATGAGCAGTTCTTC.

This clonotype was seen a few times. V and J are TRBV20-1 and TRBJ2-1; 12 bases match TRBD2. The CDR3 length is 15 residues. Germline V gene sequence: CDR1 DFQATT, CDR2 SNEGSKA (reference sequence). V gave up 0 bases and J gave up 6 bases; unmatched junction bases: 3. CDR3 in amino acids: CSARDPGLAGNEQFF. For the CDR3, the DNA is TGCAGTGCTAGAGATCCGGGACTAGCGGGCAATGAGCAGTTCTTC.

This clonotype was recorded a few times. The rearrangement joins TRBV2 to TRBJ2-7; 9 bases fit TRBD1. Germline V gene sequence: CDR1 SNHLY, CDR2 FYNNEI. Trimming removed 6 bases from V and 6 bases from J; junction bases left unmatched: 12. The CDR3 consists of 15 residues. CDR3 bases: TGTGCCAGCAGAAGCCAGGGGACAGGGATCGGCGAGCAGTACTTC. Translating it yields CASRSQGTGIGEQYF. Full variable domain (outside the CDR3, taken from reference TRBV2 and TRBJ2-7): EPEVTQTPSHQVTQMGQEVILRCVPISNHLYFYWYRQILGQKVEFLVSFYNNEISEKSEIFDDQFSVERPDGSNFTLKIRSTKLEDSAMYFCASRSQGTGIGEQYFGPGTRLTVT.

V usage is TRBV20-1 and J usage is TRBJ1-1; no firm D call. The CDR3 spans 11 residues. Germline CDR1 reads DFQATT; CDR2 reads SNEGSKA (reference sequence). The CDR3, as DNA: TGCAGCCATTGGGCGCGTTCTGAAGCTTTCTTT. Its protein product is CSHWARSEAFF.

A few counts support this clonotype. The chain links TRBV12-3 or TRBV12-4 to TRBJ2-7; 7 nucleotides agree with TRBD2. V lost 6 bases, J lost 2 bases, and 13 bases stayed unmatched. CDR3 length: 16 amino acids. Here the CDR3 reads CASSRHGRGLTYEQYF. The CDR3 nucleotides read TGTGCCAGCAGCCGCCACGGGCGGGGGTTAACCTACGAGCAGTACTTC.

The J gene is TRBJ1-2, the V gene TRBV15, with no clear D. The germline V gene has CDR1 LNHNV and CDR2 YYDKDF (reference sequence). This CDR3 contains 15 residues. Trimming shortened V by 0 bases and J by 8 bases, and 16 bases separated the two germline ends. Here the CDR3 DNA reads TGTGCCACCAGCAGAGATTGGCAGAATCATGGAGGCTACACCTTC. Translating it yields CATSRDWQNHGGYTF.

This rearrangement joins TRBV9 to TRBJ2-7, with 10 positions matching TRBD1. The CDR3 is 16 residues long. V shed 0 bases and J 3 bases; nucleotides not matched to a gene: 6. Per the germline V gene, CDR1 is SGDLS and CDR2 is YYNGEE. The CDR3 is CASSVGGTGEFYEQYF. The CDR3 DNA is TGTGCCAGCAGCGTAGGCGGGACAGGGGAATTCTACGAGCAGTACTTC.

In this sample, this clonotype turned up a few times. The J gene is TRBJ1-2, the V gene TRBV5-5, with a possible D match to TRBD1 (5 bases). Germline V gene data show CDR1 as SGHKS and CDR2 as YYEKEE (reference sequence). The CDR3 contains 15 residues. The germline V and J ends were trimmed by 4 bases and 4 bases, with 17 bases remaining between them. In DNA, the CDR3 is TGTGCCAGCAGCCTTGAGGGTGACAGCTTCTATGGCTACACCTTC. Amino acid sequence: CASSLEGDSFYGYTF. Supplemented by reference TRBV5-5 and TRBJ1-2, the full variable domain reads DAGVTQSPTHLIKTRGQQVTLRCSPISGHKSVSWYQQVLGQGPQFIFQYYEKEERGRGNFPDRFSARQFPNYSSELNVNALLLGDSALYLCASSLEGDSFYGYTFGSGTRLTVV.

The V and J genes are TRBV5-1 and TRBJ2-7; D is possibly TRBD1 (5 bases). The germline V gene encodes CDR1 SGHRS and CDR2 YFSETQ. The ends were cut back, 3 bases at V and 2 bases at J, with 12 bases in the middle. CDR3 length equals 14 residues. Here the CDR3 DNA reads TGCGCCAGCAGCTCGTCCTCAGGGACCTACGAGCAGTACTTC. Encoded protein: CASSSSSGTYEQYF.

This clonotype was observed a handful of times. The genes are TRBV3-1 and TRBJ2-1; 10 bases are a match to TRBD2. Germline assignment: CDR1 LGHDT and CDR2 YNNKEL (reference sequence). CDR3 length: 13 amino acids. The CDR3 DNA follows: TGTGCTACGGGAAGCGGGGGGGTGCATGAGCAGTTCTTC. It codes for CATGSGGVHEQFF.

This chain links TRBV7-9 with TRBJ1-1; no clear D. In germline, CDR1 is SEHNR, CDR2 FQNEAQ (reference sequence). V lost 5 bases to trimming and J lost 1 base, with 11 bases between them. The CDR3 is made up of 14 amino acids. CDR3 DNA sequence: TGTGCCAGCAGCCCCCCTAGTAAGAACACTGAAGCTTTCTTT. Translation gives CASSPPSKNTEAFF.

There are a few counts of this clonotype. This chain uses TRBV6-5 with TRBJ2-2; 10 nucleotides line up with TRBD2. The CDR3 extends over 18 amino acids. Germline V gene lookup returns CDR1 MNHEY and CDR2 SVGAGI. The V and J ends lost 3 bases and 0 bases, in that order; junction bases with no gene match: 7. The CDR3 here is CASSYLLLAGANTGELFF. CDR3 coding DNA: TGTGCCAGCAGTTATTTACTTCTAGCGGGGGCGAACACCGGGGAGCTGTTTTTT.

The chain joins TRBV5-6 to TRBJ2-1; 7 nucleotides match TRBD1. The ends lost 5 bases at V and 8 bases at J; junction bases unmatched: 4. This CDR3 comprises 12 residues. Germline CDR1 SGHDT, CDR2 YYEEEE. The CDR3 bases are TGTGCCAGCAGGTACAGGGGCGATGAGCAGTTCTTC. Translation gives CASRYRGDEQFF.

This clonotype appeared a few times. The chain has TRBV3-1 and TRBJ2-3; D not resolved. Germline CDR1 and CDR2: LGHDT and YNNKEL (reference sequence). The CDR3 sequence is 16 residues long. The V gene lost 0 bases and the J gene lost 1 base, with 11 bases spanning the gap. The CDR3 DNA follows: TGTGCCAGCAGCCAAGATCGGAGCAGCCGCACAGATACGCAGTATTTT. This sequence encodes CASSQDRSSRTDTQYF.

V and J are TRBV30 and TRBJ2-7; a weak D match, TRBD1 (6 bases). Germline CDR1 reads GTSNPN; CDR2 reads SVGIG (reference sequence). The CDR3 consists of 14 residues. Trimming took off 3 bases at V and 7 bases at J, with 19 bases between the two ends. CDR3 sequence reads: CAWRAYRADQEQYF. Here the CDR3 DNA reads TGTGCCTGGAGGGCGTACAGGGCGGATCAGGAGCAGTACTTC. Full variable domain (missing parts from reference TRBV30 and TRBJ2-7): SQTIHQWPATLVQPVGSPLSLECTVEGTSNPNLYWYRQAAGRGLQLLFYSVGIGQISSEVPQNLSASRPQDRQFILSSKKLLLSDSGFYLCAWRAYRADQEQYFGPGTRLTVT.